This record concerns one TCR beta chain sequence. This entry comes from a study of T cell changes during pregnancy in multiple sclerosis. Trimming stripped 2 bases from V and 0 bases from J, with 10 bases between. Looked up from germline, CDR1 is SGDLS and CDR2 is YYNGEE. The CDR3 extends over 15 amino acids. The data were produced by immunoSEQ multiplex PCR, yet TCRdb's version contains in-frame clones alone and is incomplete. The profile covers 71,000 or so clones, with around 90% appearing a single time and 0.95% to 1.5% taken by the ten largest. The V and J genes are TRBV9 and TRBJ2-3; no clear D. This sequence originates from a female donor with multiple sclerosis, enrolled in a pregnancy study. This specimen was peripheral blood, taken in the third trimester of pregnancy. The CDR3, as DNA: TGTGCCAGCAGCGTTGTCGCGAGAAGCACAGATACGCAGTATTTT. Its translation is CASSVVARSTDTQYF. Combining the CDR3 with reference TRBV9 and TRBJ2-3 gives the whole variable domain DSGVTQTPKHLITATGQRVTLRCSPRSGDLSVYWYQQSLDQGLQFLIQYYNGEERAKGNILERFSAQQFPDLHSELNLSSLELGDSALYFCASSVVARSTDTQYFGPGTRLTVL.